This T cell receptor (beta chain) was recovered during a study of identical twins. Whole-study results and caveats: Shared out-of-frame alpha sequences (those common to twins) showed excess low generation probability.

TCRdb re-analysed the 5' RACE reads in MiXCR, keeping a single row per CDR3 protein. This table has 200,000 to 250,000 distinct CDR3 sequences, roughly a tenth appearing once. Between the trimmed V and J ends, which lost 6 bases and 0 bases, there was a span of 11 bases. The length of the CDR3 is 14 residues. Germline V lookup: CDR1 KGHSH, CDR2 LQKENI. As concerns this clonotype: The antigen remains undetermined.

The clonotype originates from a man over 45 in good health. The sample comprised memory T cells sorted from blood. The chain recombines TRBV18 with TRBJ1-1; D is unresolved. CDR3 nucleotides: TGTGCCAGCTCGTTCAGAGATCTGAACACTGAAGCTTTCTTT. Its translation: CASSFRDLNTEAFF. The entire variable domain, with the rest obtained from reference TRBV18 and TRBJ1-1, is as follows: NAGVMQNPRHLVRRRGQEARLRCSPMKGHSHVYWYRQLPEEGLKFMVYLQKENIIDESGMPKERFSAEFPKEGPSILRIQQVVRGDSAAYFCASSFRDLNTEAFFGQGTRLTVV.